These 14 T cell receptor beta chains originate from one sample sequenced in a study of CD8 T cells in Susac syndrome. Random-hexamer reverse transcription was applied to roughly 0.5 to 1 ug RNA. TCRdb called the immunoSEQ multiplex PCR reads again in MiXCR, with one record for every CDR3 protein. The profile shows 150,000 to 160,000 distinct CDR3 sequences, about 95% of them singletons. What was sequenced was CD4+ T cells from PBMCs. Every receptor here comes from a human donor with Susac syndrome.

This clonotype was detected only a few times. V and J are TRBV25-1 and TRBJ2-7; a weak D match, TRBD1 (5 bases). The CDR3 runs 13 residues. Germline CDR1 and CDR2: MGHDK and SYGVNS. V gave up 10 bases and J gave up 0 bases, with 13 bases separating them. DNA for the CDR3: TGTGCCACCCTGTTTGACAGCTCCTACGAGCAGTACTTC. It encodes CATLFDSSYEQYF.

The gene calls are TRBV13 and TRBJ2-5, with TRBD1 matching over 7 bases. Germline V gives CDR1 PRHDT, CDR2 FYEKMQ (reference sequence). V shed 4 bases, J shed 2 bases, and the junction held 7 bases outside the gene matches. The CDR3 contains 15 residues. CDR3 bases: TGTGCCAGCAGCTGGGCTCGGGACAGTCAAGAGACCCAGTACTTC. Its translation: CASSWARDSQETQYF.

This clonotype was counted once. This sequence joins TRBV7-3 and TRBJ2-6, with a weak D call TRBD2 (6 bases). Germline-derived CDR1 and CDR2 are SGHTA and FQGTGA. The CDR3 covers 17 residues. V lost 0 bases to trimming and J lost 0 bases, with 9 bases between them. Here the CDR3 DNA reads TGTGCCAGCAGCTTAACTAGCGGATCCTCTGGGGCCAACGTCCTGACTTTC. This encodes CASSLTSGSSGANVLTF.

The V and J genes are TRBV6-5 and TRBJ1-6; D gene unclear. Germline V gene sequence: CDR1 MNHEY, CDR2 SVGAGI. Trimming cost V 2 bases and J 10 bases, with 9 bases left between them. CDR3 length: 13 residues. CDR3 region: CASSYVSGSPLHF. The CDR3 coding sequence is TGTGCCAGCAGTTACGTCTCAGGCTCACCCCTCCACTTT.

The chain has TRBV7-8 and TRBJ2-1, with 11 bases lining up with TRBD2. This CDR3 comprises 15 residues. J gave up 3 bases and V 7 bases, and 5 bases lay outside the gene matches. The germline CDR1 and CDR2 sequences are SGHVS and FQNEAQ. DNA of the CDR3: TGTGCCAGCAATCCGGGACTAGCGGTCTACAATGAGCAGTTCTTC. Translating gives CASNPGLAVYNEQFF. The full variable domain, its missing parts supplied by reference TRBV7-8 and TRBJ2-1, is GAGVSQSPRYKVAKRGQDVALRCDPISGHVSLFWYQQALGQGPEFLTYFQNEAQLDKSGLPSDRFFAERPEGSVSTLKIQRTQQEDSAVYLCASNPGLAVYNEQFFGPGTRLTVL.

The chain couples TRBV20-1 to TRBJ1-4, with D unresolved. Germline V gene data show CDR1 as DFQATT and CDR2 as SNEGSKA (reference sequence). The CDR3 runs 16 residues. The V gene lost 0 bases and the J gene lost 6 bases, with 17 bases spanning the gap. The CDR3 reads CSARDRMGRQDEKLFF. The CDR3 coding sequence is TGCAGTGCTAGAGACCGAATGGGCCGTCAGGATGAAAAACTGTTTTTT.

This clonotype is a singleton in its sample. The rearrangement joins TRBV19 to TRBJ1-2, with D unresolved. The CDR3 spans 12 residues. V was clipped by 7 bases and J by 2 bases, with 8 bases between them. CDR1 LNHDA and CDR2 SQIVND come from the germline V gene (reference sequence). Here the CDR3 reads CASTKKNYGYTF. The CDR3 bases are TGTGCCAGTACGAAGAAGAACTATGGCTACACCTTC. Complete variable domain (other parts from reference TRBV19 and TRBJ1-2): DGGITQSPKYLFRKEGQNVTLSCEQNLNHDAMYWYRQDPGQGLRLIYYSQIVNDFQKGDIAEGYSVSREKKESFPLTVTSAQKNPTAFYLCASTKKNYGYTFGSGTRLTVV.

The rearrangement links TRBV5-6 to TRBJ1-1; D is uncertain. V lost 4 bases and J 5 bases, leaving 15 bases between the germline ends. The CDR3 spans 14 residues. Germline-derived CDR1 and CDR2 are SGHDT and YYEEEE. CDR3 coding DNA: TGTGCCAGCAGCGCGGACGGGAGGAGGACTGAAGCTTTCTTT. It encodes CASSADGRRTEAFF.

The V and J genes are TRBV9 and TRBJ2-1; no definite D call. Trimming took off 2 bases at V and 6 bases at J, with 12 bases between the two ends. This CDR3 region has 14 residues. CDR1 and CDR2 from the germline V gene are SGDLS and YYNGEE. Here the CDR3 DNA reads TGTGCCAGCAGCGTCCTATCGGACGGCAATGAGCAGTTCTTC. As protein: CASSVLSDGNEQFF. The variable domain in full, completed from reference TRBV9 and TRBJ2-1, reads DSGVTQTPKHLITATGQRVTLRCSPRSGDLSVYWYQQSLDQGLQFLIQYYNGEERAKGNILERFSAQQFPDLHSELNLSSLELGDSALYFCASSVLSDGNEQFFGPGTRLTVL.

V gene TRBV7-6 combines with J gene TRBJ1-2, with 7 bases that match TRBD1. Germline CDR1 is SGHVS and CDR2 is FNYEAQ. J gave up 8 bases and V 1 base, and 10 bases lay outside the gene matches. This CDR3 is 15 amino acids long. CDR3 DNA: TGTGCCAGCAGCTTAGGGGCCGGGGACAGCCGAGGCTACACCTTC. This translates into CASSLGAGDSRGYTF.

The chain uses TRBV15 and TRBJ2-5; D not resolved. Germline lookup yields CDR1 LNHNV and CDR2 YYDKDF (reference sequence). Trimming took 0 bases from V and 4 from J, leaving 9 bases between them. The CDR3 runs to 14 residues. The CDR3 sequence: CATSREGLGETQYF. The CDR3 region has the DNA TGTGCCACCAGCAGAGAGGGCCTCGGAGAGACCCAGTACTTC.

The CDR3 reads CASSYDLTFNYGYTF. In DNA form, the CDR3 reads TGTGCCAGCAGCTATGACCTTACCTTTAACTATGGCTACACCTTC. The chain couples TRBV9 to TRBJ1-2, with D unclear. Trimming pared 4 bases from V and 1 base from J, leaving 14 bases between. CDR1 is SGDLS, CDR2 YYNGEE, per germline. CDR3 size: 15 residues.

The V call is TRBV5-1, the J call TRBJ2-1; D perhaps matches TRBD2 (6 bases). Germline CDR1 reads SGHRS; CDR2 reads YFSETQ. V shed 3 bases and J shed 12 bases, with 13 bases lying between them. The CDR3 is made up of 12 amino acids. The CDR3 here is CASSSEGSRQFF. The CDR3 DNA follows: TGCGCCAGCAGCTCGGAGGGAAGCCGGCAGTTCTTC.

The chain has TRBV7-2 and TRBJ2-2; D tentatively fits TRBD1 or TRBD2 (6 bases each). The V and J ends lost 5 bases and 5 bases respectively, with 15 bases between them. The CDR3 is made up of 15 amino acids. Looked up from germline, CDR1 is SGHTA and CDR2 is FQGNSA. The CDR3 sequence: CASSLTIGGTGELFF. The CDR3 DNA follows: TGTGCCAGCAGCCTAACTATAGGGGGGACCGGGGAGCTGTTTTTT.